The clone carrying this TCR beta chain was detected only a few times. Seattle's cohort entered during active infection and was followed longitudinally. V dropped 3 bases and J dropped 0 bases, with 9 bases sitting between them. Germline lookup yields CDR1 SGHNT and CDR2 YENEEA. The CDR3 is made up of 14 amino acids. The record originates from a study of blood T cell repertoires in COVID-19. Original methodology: Cell counts per sample came from amplifying reference gene primers. Assay used: immunoSEQ multiplex PCR; TCRdb lists only in-frame clones, some missing. V and J calls and clone size come straight from that table; D and trimming were deduced from the DNA. Among 80,000 to 100,000 clones, 74% were seen once, and the ten largest hold approximately 4.1%.

V is TRBV11-3 and J is TRBJ2-7; D is perhaps TRBD2 (6 bases). Sequencing input: peripheral blood. The TCR sequence derives from an older man with COVID-19, enrolled during active disease. CDR3 bases: TGTGCCAGCAGCTTCGCGGGGCACTCCTACGAGCAGTACTTC. This gives the protein CASSFAGHSYEQYF.